The rows below give T cell receptor beta chains drawn from one sample of a study of cytomegalovirus exposure and HLA in healthy donors. Profiling relied on immunoSEQ multiplex PCR, and the TCRdb table lists in-frame clones only, not all of them. Here the sample spans 110,000 to 150,000 clones, 80% to 90% being singletons. The sequencing input was PBMCs. These receptors originate from a woman younger than 45 in good health and CMV-seropositive. Each CDR3 is given with its conserved first and last residue. D genes are given only for firm matches.

CDR3 length | J gene | V gene | D gene | CDR3 DNA | CDR3 protein
13 | TRBJ2-3 | TRBV2 | NA | TGTGCCAGCCTCAGGGGATTCGCAGATACGCAGTATTTT | CASLRGFADTQYF
15 | TRBJ2-7 | TRBV18 | TRBD1 | TGTGCCAGCTCGGACCGGGACAGGAGCTCCTACGAGCAGTACTTC | CASSDRDRSSYEQYF
14 | TRBJ1-2 | TRBV6-5 | NA | TGTGCCAGCAGTTACTCGATAGGGACATCTAGGTACACCTTC | CASSYSIGTSRYTF
15 | TRBJ1-5 | TRBV15 | TRBD1 | TGTGCCACCAGCACGGGACAGGGTAGCAATCAGCCCCAGCATTTT | CATSTGQGSNQPQHF
16 | TRBJ2-5 | TRBV13 | TRBD2 | TGTGCCAGCAGCGTCGGGACTAGCGGGGGCCAAGAGACCCAGTACTTC | CASSVGTSGGQETQYF
16 | TRBJ1-2 | TRBV16 | TRBD1 | TGTGCCAGCAGCCAATCCCGCGACAGGGGGAACTATGGCTACACCTTC | CASSQSRDRGNYGYTF
14 | TRBJ2-7 | TRBV28 | TRBD2 | TGTGCCAGCAAGACGGCTAGCGGAGGCTACGAGCAGTACTTC | CASKTASGGYEQYF
19 | TRBJ2-5 | TRBV4-1 | TRBD2 | TGCGCCAGCAGCCAAGATCGTGTCGCTAGCGGGGTTTCGAGGGAGACCCAGTACTTC | CASSQDRVASGVSRETQYF
15 | TRBJ1-1 | TRBV5-1 | TRBD1 | TGCGCCAGCAGCTTTACCGGGACAGTTAACACTGAAGCTTTCTTT | CASSFTGTVNTEAFF
13 | TRBJ2-2 | TRBV7-6 | NA | TGTGCCAGCAGCCCGACAGCCGCCGGGGAGCTGTTTTTT | CASSPTAAGELFF
15 | TRBJ2-5 | TRBV7-9 | NA | TGTGCCAGCAGCCCTGGGGGGGGCGGATCGGAGACCCAGTACTTC | CASSPGGGGSETQYF
15 | TRBJ2-7 | TRBV5-5 | NA | TGTGCCAGCAGCTTGGTCGTTAACCCACTACTCGAGCAGTACTTC | CASSLVVNPLLEQYF
13 | TRBJ1-3 | TRBV2 | TRBD1 | TGTGCCAGCATCCGGACAGGGGGAAACACCATATATTTT | CASIRTGGNTIYF
14 | TRBJ1-6 | TRBV6-1 | TRBD1 | TGTGCCAGCCAGGACAGGTCCTATAATTCACCCCTCCACTTT | CASQDRSYNSPLHF
15 | TRBJ1-4 | TRBV28 | TRBD1 | TGTGCCAGCAGTTTATCGAGAGGGGGCCGTGAAAAACTGTTTTTT | CASSLSRGGREKLFF
16 | TRBJ1-3 | TRBV2 | TRBD1 | TGTGCCAGCAGTGAAGGTCAGGGGGCTGACGGAAACACCATATATTTT | CASSEGQGADGNTIYF
16 | TRBJ1-5 | TRBV21-1 | NA | TGTGCCAGCAGTCCCAGCAGAGGGACAGAAACTCAGCCCCAGCATTTT | CASSPSRGTETQPQHF
15 | TRBJ2-1 | TRBV4-1 | NA | TGCGCCAGCAGCCTCGACGGGGAACGACGGAATGAGCAGTTCTTC | CASSLDGERRNEQFF
14 | TRBJ2-1 | TRBV2 | TRBD1 | TGTGCCAGCAGTGTCTCAGGGGGCTTGAGTGAGCAGTTCTTC | CASSVSGGLSEQFF
15 | TRBJ2-7 | TRBV5-1 | TRBD2 | TGCGCCAGCAGCTCCTTAGCGGGGGGGTCGTACGAGCAGTACTTC | CASSSLAGGSYEQYF